This T cell receptor beta chain was sequenced during a study of CD8+ T cells in alopecia areata. Per germline, CDR1 GTSNPN and CDR2 SVGIG (reference sequence). The CDR3 has 12 amino acids. J lost 5 bases, V lost 5 bases, and 4 bases had no gene match. Sequencing used cDNA as its template, made by extracting RNA and reverse transcribing it. Profiling relied on immunoSEQ multiplex PCR, and the TCRdb table lists in-frame clones only, not all of them. The sample contains 90,000 to 130,000 clones, roughly 60% of which appear only once. The sequenced sample consisted of CD8+ T cells sorted from blood. The receptor was isolated from a human donor in good health. The chain couples TRBV30 to TRBJ2-5, with TRBD1 matching over 8 bases. CDR3 amino acids: CAWDRQGETQYF. The CDR3 nucleotides are TGTGCCTGGGATAGACAGGGGGAGACCCAGTACTTC.